These 19 T cell receptor beta chains originate from one sample sequenced in a study of cytomegalovirus exposure and HLA in healthy donors. Use of 60 Vbeta and 13 Jbeta primers characterized the PCR. Profiled with immunoSEQ multiplex PCR; TCRdb holds only in-frame clones, not every one. The repertoire holds 150,000 to 200,000 clones, with roughly three quarters as singletons. Source material: PBMCs. Receptors were obtained from a woman aged 45-65 years in good health and CMV-seronegative.

J is TRBJ1-1 and V is TRBV29-1; 9 bases match TRBD1. The CDR3 is 14 residues long. CDR1 is SQVTM and CDR2 is ANQGSEA in the germline V gene. The J segment lost 8 bases and the V segment lost 2 bases, leaving 9 bases of the junction unmatched. CDR3 in DNA: TGCAGCGTTGAACCAGGGACAGGGTTCTCCGAAGCTTTCTTT. Its translation: CSVEPGTGFSEAFF.

Notes on this clone: An end of the junction does not agree with germline; a read error may underlie this. This chain connects TRBV5-1 to TRBJ2-1; TRBD1 agrees at 7 bases. CDR3 length: 17 amino acids. Germline V gene lookup returns CDR1 SGHRS and CDR2 YFSETQ. The CDR3 reads CASSAAPTGISYNERFF. DNA of the CDR3: TGCGCCAGCAGCGCGGCCCCGACAGGGATTTCCTACAATGAGCGGTTCTTC. The full variable domain, in which reference TRBV5-1 and TRBJ2-1 provide the parts outside the CDR3, is KAGVTQTPRYLIKTRGQQVTLSCSPISGHRSVSWYQQTPGQGLQFLFEYFSETQRNKGNFPGRFSGRQFSNSRSEMNVSTLELGDSALYLCASSAAPTGISYNERFFGPGTRLTVL.

This clone was detected once. The chain recombines TRBV5-8 with TRBJ1-6, with a possible D match to TRBD1 (6 bases). The germline V gene has CDR1 SGHTS and CDR2 YDEGEE. V dropped 4 bases and J dropped 6 bases, with 11 bases sitting between them. CDR3 length equals 14 residues. The CDR3 spells CASSTLQGNSPLHF. Written as DNA, the CDR3 is TGTGCCAGCAGCACACTACAGGGTAATTCACCCCTCCACTTT.

The V and J genes are TRBV7-3 and TRBJ2-7; possible D gene TRBD1, 6 bases. The CDR3 totals 13 residues. Germline V gene sequence: CDR1 SGHTA, CDR2 FQGTGA. Trimming pared 2 bases from V and 4 bases from J, leaving 9 bases between. The chain's CDR3 is CASSLSGTYEQYF. DNA for the CDR3: TGTGCCAGCAGCTTATCGGGGACATACGAGCAGTACTTC.

A remark on this clone: At one boundary the junction diverges from the germline segment, which might be a read error. The chain employs TRBV5-1 and TRBJ1-1; no clear D gene. Germline loops: CDR1 SGHRS, CDR2 YFSETQ. The CDR3 spans 14 residues. The CDR3 sequence is CASSFGGMNAEAFF. CDR3 nucleotides: TGCGCCAGCAGCTTCGGAGGGATGAACGCTGAAGCTTTCTTT.

The chain is built from TRBV6-5 and TRBJ1-5, with TRBD1 as a possible D gene (5 bases). The V end was cut by 4 bases, the J end by 6 bases, with 16 bases between. Germline loops: CDR1 MNHEY, CDR2 SVGAGI. The CDR3 has 15 residues. The CDR3: CASSSGGGDGQPQHF. The DNA for the CDR3 is TGTGCCAGCAGTTCAGGTGGAGGGGATGGTCAGCCCCAGCATTTT.

The chain has TRBV28 and TRBJ2-5; D remains ambiguous. This CDR3 has 15 residues. The germline V and J ends were trimmed by 5 bases and 7 bases, with 20 bases remaining between them. Germline V gene lookup returns CDR1 MDHEN and CDR2 SYDVKM. This CDR3 is CASSNSGPREGTQYF. In DNA form, the CDR3 reads TGTGCCAGCAGTAATTCTGGGCCAAGAGAAGGGACCCAGTACTTC.

This chain joins TRBV28 and TRBJ2-2, with D perhaps TRBD2 (5 bases). V lost 4 bases, J lost 13 bases, and 16 bases lay in between. The length of the CDR3 is 13 residues. CDR1 is MDHEN, CDR2 SYDVKM, per germline. For the CDR3, the DNA is TGTGCCAGCAGTTACCGGACTGTTGACGGGCTGTTTTTT. It translates to CASSYRTVDGLFF.

In the case of this clone: The junction does not match germline at one end; this may be a read error. The CDR3 region has the DNA TGTTCCAGCAGCCCCAGGGGACAGGGTTCCTACGAGCAGTACTTC. Encoded protein: CSSSPRGQGSYEQYF. This chain joins TRBV7-9 and TRBJ2-7, with 9 bases lining up with TRBD1. From germline, CDR1 is SEHNR and CDR2 FQNEAQ (reference sequence). The CDR3 covers 15 residues.

This clone was detected only once. The V and J genes are TRBV19 and TRBJ2-1, with TRBD1 as a possible D gene (6 bases). This CDR3 spans 15 amino acids. Between the trimmed V and J ends, which lost 3 bases and 3 bases, there was a span of 12 bases. Germline V gene sequence: CDR1 LNHDA, CDR2 SQIVND (reference sequence). The CDR3 DNA reads as TGTGCCAGTAGTATGGGGGCCAGGGACTACAATGAGCAGTTCTTC. Translated, it gives CASSMGARDYNEQFF.

The chain joins TRBV5-1 to TRBJ1-4, with 11 bases matching TRBD1. Germline V gene data show CDR1 as SGHRS and CDR2 as YFSETQ. Trimming at V came to 0 bases and at J to 4 bases, leaving 5 bases not matched to a gene. There are 17 residues in the CDR3. The CDR3 coding sequence is TGCGCCAGCAGCTTGGTCCCGGGACAGGGGGGTAATGAAAAACTGTTTTTT. This sequence encodes CASSLVPGQGGNEKLFF. Looking up the rest from reference TRBV5-1 and TRBJ1-4 gives the full variable domain: KAGVTQTPRYLIKTRGQQVTLSCSPISGHRSVSWYQQTPGQGLQFLFEYFSETQRNKGNFPGRFSGRQFSNSRSEMNVSTLELGDSALYLCASSLVPGQGGNEKLFFGSGTQLSVL.

The chain is built from TRBV5-4 and TRBJ2-1; D is possibly TRBD1 (5 bases). Germline lookup yields CDR1 SGHNT and CDR2 YYREEE (reference sequence). V was trimmed by 4 bases and J by 10 bases, leaving 18 bases between them. The CDR3 length is 14 residues. The CDR3 DNA follows: TGTGCCAGCAGCGCCGACCTCAGGGCTGGCGAGCAGTTCTTC. The encoded protein is CASSADLRAGEQFF.

The chain has TRBV27 and TRBJ2-7; 7 nucleotides match TRBD2. CDR3 size: 14 residues. Germline assignment: CDR1 MNHEY and CDR2 SMNVEV (reference sequence). J gave up 2 bases and V 3 bases, and 4 bases lay outside the gene matches. The CDR3 loop reads CASSFLGGAYEQYF. CDR3 bases: TGTGCCAGCAGTTTTCTGGGGGGGGCCTACGAGCAGTACTTC.

The chain combines TRBV19 with TRBJ1-5; TRBD1 matches 10 bases. The germline V gene encodes CDR1 LNHDA and CDR2 SQIVND (reference sequence). Trimming cost V 3 bases and J 3 bases; bases outside gene matches: 5. The CDR3 loop spans 16 amino acids. The CDR3 protein is CASSILGTGANQPQHF. As DNA, the CDR3 is TGTGCCAGTAGTATCCTAGGGACAGGGGCCAATCAGCCCCAGCATTTT.

Written as DNA, the CDR3 is TGTGCCAGCAGCTTACCCATTGGACTGGAATACAATGAGCAGTTCTTC. It codes for CASSLPIGLEYNEQFF. The V gene is TRBV7-9, the J gene TRBJ2-1; tentative D call: TRBD2 (5 bases). V lost 2 bases and J 4 bases, leaving 15 bases between the germline ends. This CDR3 comprises 16 residues. Germline V CDR1 and CDR2: SEHNR, FQNEAQ (reference sequence).

This clone came up once. The chain combines TRBV5-4 with TRBJ2-5, with 7 bases that match TRBD1. The length of the CDR3 is 14 residues. J gave up 3 bases and V 4 bases, and 6 bases lay outside the gene matches. Germline V CDR1 and CDR2: SGHNT, YYREEE (reference sequence). The CDR3 bases are TGTGCCAGCAGCAGAGGACAGGAGGAAGAGACCCAGTACTTC. This gives the protein CASSRGQEEETQYF. The variable domain in full, completed from reference TRBV5-4 and TRBJ2-5, reads ETGVTQSPTHLIKTRGQQVTLRCSSQSGHNTVSWYQQALGQGPQFIFQYYREEENGRGNFPPRFSGLQFPNYSSELNVNALELDDSALYLCASSRGQEEETQYFGPGTRLLVL.

V usage is TRBV4-3 and J usage is TRBJ2-7, with 9 bases lining up with TRBD2. Germline values: CDR1 LGHNA, CDR2 YSLEER. This CDR3 is 16 amino acids long. V was clipped by 3 bases and J by 2 bases; unmatched bases: 8. The DNA for the CDR3 is TGCGCCAGCAGCCAGTCAGCTAGCGGGGCCACCTACGAGCAGTACTTC. This codes for CASSQSASGATYEQYF.

CDR3 residues: CAWSPGADQPQHF. CDR3 sequence (DNA): TGTGCCTGGAGTCCAGGGGCGGATCAGCCCCAGCATTTT. The rearrangement joins TRBV30 to TRBJ1-5; D may be TRBD1 (6 bases). V gave up 2 bases and J gave up 5 bases, with 10 bases separating them. Germline V gives CDR1 GTSNPN, CDR2 SVGIG (reference sequence). The CDR3 contains 13 residues. The variable domain in full, completed from reference TRBV30 and TRBJ1-5, reads SQTIHQWPATLVQPVGSPLSLECTVEGTSNPNLYWYRQAAGRGLQLLFYSVGIGQISSEVPQNLSASRPQDRQFILSSKKLLLSDSGFYLCAWSPGADQPQHFGDGTRLSIL.

The V and J genes are TRBV29-1 and TRBJ2-6; unclear D gene. CDR1 is SQVTM, CDR2 ANQGSEA, per germline. V was shortened by 2 bases and J by 0 bases, with 5 bases between the two germline ends. The CDR3 consists of 14 residues. The CDR3 reads CSVETDSGANVLTF. The CDR3 DNA follows: TGCAGCGTTGAAACAGACTCTGGGGCCAACGTCCTGACTTTC. Filled out from reference TRBV29-1 and TRBJ2-6, the complete variable domain reads SAVISQKPSRDICQRGTSLTIQCQVDSQVTMMFWYRQQPGQSLTLIATANQGSEATYESGFVIDKFPISRPNLTFSTLTVSNMSPEDSSIYLCSVETDSGANVLTFGAGSRLTVL.